The 22 T cell receptor beta chains in this list originate from one sample, sequenced in a study of human CD8 memory T cell subsets. UMI-labeled 5' RACE was the method by which TCR beta libraries were made. Following a re-call of the 5' RACE reads, TCRdb has one entry per CDR3 protein and lacks DNA. Its table lists approximately 9,300 distinct CDR3 sequences. Sample: CD8+ stem-like memory T cells (TSCM and TCM) sorted from PBMCs. As to subset: stem-like memory CD8 T cells (TSTEM), CCR7+ PD-1- TIGIT-. Receptor source: a human donor in good health.

This clonotype shows up as medium-sized by frequency. The rearrangement links TRBV7-9 to TRBJ2-7. The CDR3 is 12 amino acids. Germline V gene data show CDR1 as SEHNR and CDR2 as FQNEAQ (reference sequence). Here the CDR3 reads CASSLVSYEQYF.

The chain links TRBV11-3 to TRBJ2-7; TCRdb's D gene call, TRBD1, goes unchecked for lack of DNA. Per germline, CDR1 SGHNT and CDR2 YENEEA. There are 14 residues in the CDR3. Here the CDR3 reads CASSLDGQGYEQYF.

The CDR3 loop is CAISEPRVQETQYF. This chain joins TRBV10-3 and TRBJ2-5. Germline assignment: CDR1 ENHRY and CDR2 SYGVKD. This CDR3 spans 14 amino acids.

This chain links TRBV7-9 with TRBJ2-2; lacking DNA, the TRBD1 call made by TCRdb goes unchecked. From germline, CDR1 is SEHNR and CDR2 FQNEAQ (reference sequence). CDR3 length equals 15 residues. This chain's CDR3 is CASSLRAGGTGELFF. The full variable domain, with the rest looked up from reference TRBV7-9 and TRBJ2-2, is DTGVSQNPRHKITKRGQNVTFRCDPISEHNRLYWYRQTLGQGPEFLTYFQNEAQLEKSRLLSDRFSAERPKGSFSTLEIQRTEQGDSAMYLCASSLRAGGTGELFFGEGSRLTVL.

The rearrangement joins TRBV7-9 to TRBJ1-1; TCRdb calls TRBD1, which cannot be checked without DNA. Germline V gives CDR1 SEHNR, CDR2 FQNEAQ (reference sequence). The CDR3 is 14 residues long. This CDR3 reads CASSNRDSYTEAFF.

CDR3 sequence reads: CASRSLGSYEQYF. V gene TRBV7-2 combines with J gene TRBJ2-7; there is no DNA to check the TCRdb D call of TRBD2. Germline assignment: CDR1 SGHTA and CDR2 FQGNSA. The CDR3 contains 13 residues.

The chain carries TRBV12-3 or TRBV12-4 and TRBJ2-1; with no DNA, the TCRdb D assignment of TRBD2 cannot be verified. The CDR3 covers 14 residues. The CDR3 here is CASSRSGRHNEQFF.

J is TRBJ2-7 and V is TRBV6-2 or TRBV6-3; TCRdb's D call of TRBD1 is untestable without DNA. This CDR3 spans 16 amino acids. The germline V gene encodes CDR1 MNHEY and CDR2 SVGEGT. CDR3: CASTLFRTGASYEQYF.

The chain carries TRBV12-3 or TRBV12-4 and TRBJ2-7; TCRdb names TRBD1, which stays unverified in the absence of DNA. This CDR3 spans 14 amino acids. CDR3 sequence: CASSLEGAAYEQYF.

The chain uses TRBV24-1 and TRBJ2-5; TCRdb's D gene call, TRBD1, goes unchecked for lack of DNA. CDR1 is KGHDR, CDR2 SFDVKD, per germline. The CDR3 runs 16 residues. CDR3 sequence reads: CATSEGGIGLQETQYF.

By frequency, this clonotype registers medium-sized (0.01 to 0.1%). V gene TRBV20-1 combines with J gene TRBJ1-5; TCRdb outputs TRBD1, but without DNA this stays unchecked. In germline, CDR1 is DFQATT, CDR2 SNEGSKA (reference sequence). The length of the CDR3 is 13 residues. The CDR3 region is CSARSGVSQPQHF.

This sequence joins TRBV7-3 and TRBJ2-3; TCRdb proposes TRBD2, but this gene call is untestable without DNA. There are 15 residues in the CDR3. CDR1 is SGHTA and CDR2 is FQGTGA in the germline V gene. CDR3 sequence reads: CASSLTSGESDTQYF.

Its frequency marks this clonotype as medium-sized. The rearrangement links TRBV11-1 to TRBJ2-7; TCRdb outputs TRBD1, but without DNA this stays unchecked. This CDR3 contains 15 residues. The germline gives CDR1 SGHAT, CDR2 FQDESV (reference sequence). CDR3: CASNLLGQGDGEQYF.

The chain joins TRBV9 to TRBJ2-1. Per the germline V gene, CDR1 is SGDLS and CDR2 is YYNGEE. The CDR3 sequence is 15 residues long. CDR3 in amino acids: CASSVEDGRYNEQFF.

The V call is TRBV6-5, the J call TRBJ2-7. Germline assignment: CDR1 MNHEY and CDR2 SVGAGI. CDR3 size: 11 residues. CDR3 amino acids: CASSYVDEQYF.

V is TRBV14 and J is TRBJ2-1; lacking DNA, the TRBD1 call made by TCRdb goes unchecked. Germline loops: CDR1 SGHDN, CDR2 FVKESK. The CDR3 runs to 12 residues. The CDR3 sequence: CASSQWGGEQFF.

This sequence joins TRBV4-3 and TRBJ2-1. The germline V gene encodes CDR1 LGHNA and CDR2 YSLEER. The CDR3 length is 15 residues. The CDR3 loop is CASSQDFDRYNEQFF.

The CDR3 is CASSADAGVSSYNEQFF. The chain is built from TRBV14 and TRBJ2-1; TCRdb selects TRBD1, and the lack of DNA leaves this call unchecked. CDR1 SGHDN and CDR2 FVKESK come from the germline V gene. The length of the CDR3 is 17 residues.

This chain links TRBV28 with TRBJ2-1; TCRdb selects TRBD2, and the lack of DNA leaves this call unchecked. Germline CDR1 and CDR2: MDHEN and SYDVKM. The CDR3 extends over 19 amino acids. The CDR3 is CASSPLSFTSGTSYNEQFF.

The V and J genes are TRBV6-2 or TRBV6-3 and TRBJ1-5; the TCRdb call, TRBD1, lacks DNA for checking. Germline CDR1 and CDR2: MNHEY and SVGEGT. CDR3 length: 16 residues. The CDR3 protein is CASSYFGILSNQPQHF.

The chain recombines TRBV21-1 with TRBJ1-5; TCRdb's assignment of TRBD1 cannot be checked, as there is no DNA. TRBV21-1 is tagged as a pseudogene. The CDR3 has 14 residues. CDR3: CASSKGDPRQPQHF.

Measured by frequency, this clonotype is medium-sized (0.01 to 0.1%). The chain joins TRBV10-2 to TRBJ2-1; as DNA is missing, the TRBD1 call by TCRdb cannot be tested. The CDR3 loop spans 14 amino acids. Germline assignment: CDR1 WSHSY and CDR2 SAAADI. The CDR3 reads CASSLTGPGNEQFF.